Listed below are T cell receptor beta chains from one sample, sequenced in a study of control samples from healthy donors and cancer patients. Repertoires were generated with immunoSEQ multiplex PCR, while TCRdb's copy carries only in-frame clones and drops some. This sample has tens of thousands of clones; 90% to 95% occur once, and the top ten carry 20% to 30%. The sequenced sample was blood. The source is a man aged 60 to 75 in good health. Both conserved end residues are part of each CDR3. A D gene is named only where the DNA matches it firmly. Clone size is given for some rows only: seen once, a few or many times, or a class if the clone is expanded.

d_call clone_size j_call v_call cdr3_aa cdr3_nt
- - TRBJ2-7 TRBV19 CASSIGPPSDEQYF TGTGCCAGTAGTATAGGACCCCCCTCGGACGAGCAGTACTTC
TRBD1 - TRBJ2-7 TRBV18 CASSRPGTEPYEQYF TGTGCCAGCTCCCGGCCCGGGACAGAACCCTACGAGCAGTACTTC
- - TRBJ1-2 TRBV12-3/TRBV12-4 CASSLGRVGYTF TGTGCCAGCAGTTTAGGGAGGGTTGGCTACACCTTC
- - TRBJ2-2 TRBV27 CASNRGGTLDLGELFF TGTGCCAGCAATAGGGGCGGGACACTCGACCTCGGGGAGCTGTTTTTT
TRBD2 - TRBJ2-5 TRBV5-5 CASSLRPSGGETQYF TGTGCCAGCAGCTTGAGGCCTAGCGGGGGGGAGACCCAGTACTTC
- few TRBJ1-2 TRBV19 CASSISSDSGYTF TGTGCCAGTAGTATATCCTCCGACTCCGGCTACACCTTC
- - TRBJ2-7 TRBV5-6 CASSLDPGNYYYEQYF TGTGCCAGCAGCTTGGATCCGGGAAACTACTATTACGAGCAGTACTTC
- - TRBJ2-7 TRBV5-1 CASSQKASYEQYF TGCGCCAGCAGCCAAAAAGCCAGTTACGAGCAGTACTTC
TRBD1 - TRBJ1-1 TRBV24-1 CATSPSDRTLGAFF TGTGCCACCAGTCCCTCGGACAGGACCCTAGGAGCTTTCTTT
TRBD1 - TRBJ2-7 TRBV4-1 CASSQALDRSSYEQYF TGCGCCAGCAGCCAAGCGCTGGACAGGAGCTCCTACGAGCAGTACTTC
- - TRBJ2-1 TRBV18 CASSLGHSNTLEQFF TGTGCCAGCTCACTGGGACATTCGAACACCCTAGAGCAGTTCTTC
TRBD1 - TRBJ2-1 TRBV12-5 CASGSGQGSKNEQFF TGTGCTAGTGGTTCGGGACAGGGGAGTAAAAATGAGCAGTTCTTC
TRBD1 - TRBJ2-5 TRBV7-9 CASSLEGALPGETQYF TGTGCCAGCAGCTTAGAGGGGGCCCTACCGGGAGAGACCCAGTACTTC
- - TRBJ1-5 TRBV6-5 CASRLRPTNQPQHF TGTGCCAGCAGACTTCGGCCGACCAATCAGCCCCAGCATTTT
TRBD2 - TRBJ2-1 TRBV5-1 CASSLPRGGRVSSYNEQFF TGCGCCAGCAGCCTCCCCCGAGGCGGGAGGGTTAGCTCCTACAATGAGCAGTTCTTC
TRBD1 - TRBJ2-7 TRBV7-9 CAREQGRNYEQYF TGTGCCAGAGAACAGGGGAGAAACTACGAGCAGTACTTC
- - TRBJ2-2 TRBV19 CASSPRAAAELFF TGTGCCAGTAGTCCGCGGGCCGCGGCGGAGCTGTTTTTT
- - TRBJ2-1 TRBV10-3 CAISGQQQGEQFF TGTGCCATCAGTGGACAGCAACAGGGTGAGCAGTTCTTC
- - TRBJ1-1 TRBV14 CASRYGQGTEAFF TGTGCCAGCAGGTACGGTCAGGGCACTGAAGCTTTCTTT
TRBD2 - TRBJ2-5 TRBV14 CASSHQRTSGSIGETQYF TGTGCCAGCAGCCACCAAAGGACTAGCGGGAGTATAGGAGAGACCCAGTACTTC
TRBD1 - TRBJ2-7 TRBV5-1 CASSGQGLDGQYF TGCGCCAGTTCGGGACAGGGGCTCGACGGGCAGTACTTC
- - TRBJ1-4 TRBV9 CASSPRLKVFGDNEKLFF TGTGCCAGCAGCCCCCGATTGAAAGTATTTGGGGATAATGAAAAACTGTTTTTT
- - TRBJ1-4 TRBV21-1 CASSTRWTGQNEKLFF TGTGCCAGCAGCACCAGGTGGACAGGGCAAAATGAAAAACTGTTTTTT
TRBD2 - TRBJ2-2 TRBV19 CASSPAGVTGELFF TGTGCCAGTAGTCCAGCGGGAGTGACCGGGGAGCTGTTTTTT
- - TRBJ1-1 TRBV7-2 CASSLVGMNTEAFF TGTGCCAGCAGCTTAGTAGGGATGAACACTGAAGCTTTCTTT
TRBD1 - TRBJ2-7 TRBV10-3 CAISGPDRGSSYEQYF TGTGCCATCAGTGGTCCCGACAGGGGGAGTTCCTACGAGCAGTACTTC
TRBD1 - TRBJ1-2 TRBV9 CASSVEQGNGYTF TGTGCCAGCAGCGTAGAACAGGGGAATGGCTACACCTTC
- - TRBJ2-1 TRBV25-1 CASSELGGGNEQFF TGTGCCAGCAGTGAGCTCGGAGGGGGCAATGAGCAGTTCTTC
- - TRBJ2-6 TRBV7-2 CASRRGIGSGANVLTF TGTGCCAGCAGACGGGGGATTGGCTCTGGGGCCAACGTCCTGACTTTC
- - TRBJ2-1 TRBV10-3 CAISTSTYSYNEQFF TGTGCCATCAGTACAAGCACTTACTCCTACAATGAGCAGTTCTTC
TRBD1 - TRBJ1-4 TRBV5-6 CASSLEGGEIGEKLFF TGTGCCAGCAGCTTGGAAGGGGGCGAGATCGGTGAAAAACTGTTTTTT
- - TRBJ2-2 TRBV5-5 CASSRDGNTGELFF TGTGCCAGCAGCCGGGACGGGAACACCGGGGAGCTGTTTTTT
- - TRBJ1-4 TRBV21-1 CASSKERGGVEKLFF TGTGCCAGCAGCAAAGAACGGGGAGGGGTTGAAAAACTGTTTTTT
- once TRBJ1-2 TRBV18 CASSRDANYGYTF TGTGCCAGCTCAAGGGACGCCAACTATGGCTACACCTTC
- once TRBJ2-7 TRBV14 CASSLNLPGVYEQYF TGTGCCAGCAGCCTGAATCTGCCAGGCGTGTACGAGCAGTACTTC